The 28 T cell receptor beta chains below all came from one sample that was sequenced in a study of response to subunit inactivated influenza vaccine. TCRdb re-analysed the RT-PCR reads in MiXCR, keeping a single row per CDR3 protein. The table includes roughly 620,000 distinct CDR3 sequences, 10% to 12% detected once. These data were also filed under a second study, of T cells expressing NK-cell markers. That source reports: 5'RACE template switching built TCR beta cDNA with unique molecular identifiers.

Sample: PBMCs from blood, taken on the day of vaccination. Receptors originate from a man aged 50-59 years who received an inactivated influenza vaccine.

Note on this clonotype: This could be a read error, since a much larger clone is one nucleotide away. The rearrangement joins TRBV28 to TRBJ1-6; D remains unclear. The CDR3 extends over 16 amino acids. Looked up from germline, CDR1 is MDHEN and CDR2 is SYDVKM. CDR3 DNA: TGTGCCAGCAGTGGGGAAAGGGAATCCTATAGTTCACCCCTCCACTTT. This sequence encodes CASSGERESYSSPLHF.

The CDR3 here is CASALRGRVNTEAFF. In DNA, the CDR3 is TGTGCCAGCGCGCTTCGAGGCAGGGTCAACACTGAAGCTTTCTTT. The V gene is TRBV5-5, the J gene TRBJ1-1; TRBD1 is a possible D gene (5 bases). The CDR3 totals 15 residues. V was pared by 7 bases and J by 2 bases, with 18 bases between. Germline CDR1 reads SGHKS; CDR2 reads YYEKEE (reference sequence).

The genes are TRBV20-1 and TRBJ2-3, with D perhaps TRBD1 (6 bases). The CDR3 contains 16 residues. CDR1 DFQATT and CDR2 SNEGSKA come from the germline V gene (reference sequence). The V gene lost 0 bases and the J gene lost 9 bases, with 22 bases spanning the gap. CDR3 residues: CSARDPRGRKFGTQYF. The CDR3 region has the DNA TGCAGTGCTAGAGATCCCAGGGGCCGGAAATTTGGCACGCAGTATTTT.

This chain's CDR3 is CASSSLAGLYGYTF. CDR3 DNA: TGTGCCAGCAGTTCCCTTGCTGGGCTGTATGGCTACACCTTC. V usage is TRBV28 and J usage is TRBJ1-2; D is ambiguous. The ends were cut back, 4 bases at V and 5 bases at J, with 14 bases in the middle. Per germline, CDR1 MDHEN and CDR2 SYDVKM. The CDR3 covers 14 residues.

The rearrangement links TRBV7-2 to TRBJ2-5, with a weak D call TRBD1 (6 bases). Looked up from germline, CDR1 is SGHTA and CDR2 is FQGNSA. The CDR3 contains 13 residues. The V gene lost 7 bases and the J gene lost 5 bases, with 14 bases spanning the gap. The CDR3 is CASTLGAGETQYF. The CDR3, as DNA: TGTGCCAGCACCTTGGGGGCGGGCGAGACCCAGTACTTC.

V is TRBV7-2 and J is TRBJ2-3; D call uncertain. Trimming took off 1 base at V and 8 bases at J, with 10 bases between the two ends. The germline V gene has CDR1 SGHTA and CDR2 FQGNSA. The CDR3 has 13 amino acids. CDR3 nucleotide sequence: TGTGCCAGCAGCTTAGAGGCAACGTCTACGCAGTATTTT. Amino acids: CASSLEATSTQYF.

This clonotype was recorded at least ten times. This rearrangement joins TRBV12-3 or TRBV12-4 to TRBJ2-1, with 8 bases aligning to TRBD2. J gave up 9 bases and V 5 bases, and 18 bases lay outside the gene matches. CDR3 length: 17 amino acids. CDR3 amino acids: CASSQLLAVGRAGEQFF. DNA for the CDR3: TGTGCCAGCAGTCAATTACTAGCGGTTGGGAGGGCCGGTGAGCAGTTCTTC.

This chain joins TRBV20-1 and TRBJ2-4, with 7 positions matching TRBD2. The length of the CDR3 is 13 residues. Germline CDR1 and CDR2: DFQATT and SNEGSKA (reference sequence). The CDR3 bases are TGCAGCCCCTCGGGGGGAGCCAAAAACATTCAGTACTTC. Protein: CSPSGGAKNIQYF.

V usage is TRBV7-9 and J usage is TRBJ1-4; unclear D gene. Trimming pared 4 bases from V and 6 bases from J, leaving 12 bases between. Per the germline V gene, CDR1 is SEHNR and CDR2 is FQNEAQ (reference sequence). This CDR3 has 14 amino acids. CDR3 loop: CASSYSGSDEKLFF. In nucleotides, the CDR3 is TGTGCCAGCAGCTACTCGGGGAGCGATGAAAAACTGTTTTTT.

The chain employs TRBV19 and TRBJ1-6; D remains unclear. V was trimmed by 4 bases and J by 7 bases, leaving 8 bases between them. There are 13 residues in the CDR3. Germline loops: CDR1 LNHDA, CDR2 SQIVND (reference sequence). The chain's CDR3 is CASSTGSNSPLHF. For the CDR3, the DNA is TGTGCCAGTAGTACAGGTTCGAATTCACCCCTCCACTTT. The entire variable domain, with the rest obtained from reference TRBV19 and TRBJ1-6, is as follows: DGGITQSPKYLFRKEGQNVTLSCEQNLNHDAMYWYRQDPGQGLRLIYYSQIVNDFQKGDIAEGYSVSREKKESFPLTVTSAQKNPTAFYLCASSTGSNSPLHFGNGTRLTVT.

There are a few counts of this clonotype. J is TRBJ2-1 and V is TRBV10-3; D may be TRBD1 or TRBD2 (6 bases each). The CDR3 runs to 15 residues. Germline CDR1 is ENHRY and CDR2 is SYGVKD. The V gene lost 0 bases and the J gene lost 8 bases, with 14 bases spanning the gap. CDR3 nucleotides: TGTGCCATCAGTGAGTCGAGGGGGGCCGCGGATGAGCAGTTCTTC. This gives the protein CAISESRGAADEQFF.

The CDR3 protein is CASSPKGASRETQYF. CDR3 coding DNA: TGTGCCAGCAGCCCCAAAGGGGCTAGCCGGGAGACCCAGTACTTC. This chain connects TRBV7-2 to TRBJ2-5, with D tentatively TRBD1 or TRBD2 (5 bases each). Trimming removed 5 bases from V and 5 bases from J, with 18 bases in between. In germline, CDR1 is SGHTA, CDR2 FQGNSA. The CDR3 sequence is 15 residues long.

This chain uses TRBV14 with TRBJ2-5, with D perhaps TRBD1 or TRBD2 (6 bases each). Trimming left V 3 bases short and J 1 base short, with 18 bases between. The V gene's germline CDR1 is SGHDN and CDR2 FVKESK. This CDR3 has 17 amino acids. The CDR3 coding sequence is TGTGCCAGCAGCCACCCCAGGGGTAGCGGACTCCAAGAGACCCAGTACTTC. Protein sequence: CASSHPRGSGLQETQYF.

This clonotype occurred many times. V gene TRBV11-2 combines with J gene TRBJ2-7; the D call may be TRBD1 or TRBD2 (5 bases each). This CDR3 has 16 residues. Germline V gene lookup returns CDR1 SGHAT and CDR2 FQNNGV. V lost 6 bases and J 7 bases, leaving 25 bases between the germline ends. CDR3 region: CASSEYGAGPSVEQYF. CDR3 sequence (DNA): TGTGCCAGCAGTGAATATGGGGCGGGCCCGAGTGTGGAGCAGTACTTC.

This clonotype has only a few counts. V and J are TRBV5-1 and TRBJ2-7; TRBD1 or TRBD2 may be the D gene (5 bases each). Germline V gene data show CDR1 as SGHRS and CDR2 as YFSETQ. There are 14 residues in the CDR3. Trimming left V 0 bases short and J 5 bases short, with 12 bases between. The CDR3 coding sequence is TGCGCCAGCAGCTTGGATACGGGGCGTAACGAGCAGTACTTC. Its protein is CASSLDTGRNEQYF.

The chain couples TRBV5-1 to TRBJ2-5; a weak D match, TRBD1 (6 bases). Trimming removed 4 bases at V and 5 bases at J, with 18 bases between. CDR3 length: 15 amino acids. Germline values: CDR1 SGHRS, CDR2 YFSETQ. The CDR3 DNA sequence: TGCGCCAGCAGCCCGGAGACAGGCGCTTGGGAGACCCAGTACTTC. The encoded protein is CASSPETGAWETQYF.

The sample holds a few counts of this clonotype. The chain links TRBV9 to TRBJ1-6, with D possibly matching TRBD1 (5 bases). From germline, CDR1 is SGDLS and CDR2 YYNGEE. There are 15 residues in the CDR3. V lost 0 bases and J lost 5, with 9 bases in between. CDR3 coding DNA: TGTGCCAGCAGCGTAGGGGAGACAGATAATTCACCCCTCCACTTT. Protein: CASSVGETDNSPLHF. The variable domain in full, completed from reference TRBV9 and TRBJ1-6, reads DSGVTQTPKHLITATGQRVTLRCSPRSGDLSVYWYQQSLDQGLQFLIQYYNGEERAKGNILERFSAQQFPDLHSELNLSSLELGDSALYFCASSVGETDNSPLHFGNGTRLTVT.

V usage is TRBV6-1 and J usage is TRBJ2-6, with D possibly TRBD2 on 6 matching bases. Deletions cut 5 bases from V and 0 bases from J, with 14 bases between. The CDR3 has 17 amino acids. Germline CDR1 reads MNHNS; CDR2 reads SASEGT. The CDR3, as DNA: TGTGCCAGCAGTCCAAGAGGGGACTTCTCTGGGGCCAACGTCCTGACTTTC. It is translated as CASSPRGDFSGANVLTF.

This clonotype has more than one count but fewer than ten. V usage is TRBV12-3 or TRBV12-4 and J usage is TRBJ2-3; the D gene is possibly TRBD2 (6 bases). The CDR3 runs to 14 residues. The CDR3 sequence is CADKRAASTDTQYF. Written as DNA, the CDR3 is TGTGCGGATAAGCGGGCCGCTAGCACAGATACGCAGTATTTT.

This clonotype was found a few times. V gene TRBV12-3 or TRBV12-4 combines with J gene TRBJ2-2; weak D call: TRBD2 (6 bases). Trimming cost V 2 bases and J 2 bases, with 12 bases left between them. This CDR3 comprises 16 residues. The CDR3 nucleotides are TGTGCCAGCAGTTTAACCACCGGGGGTAACACCGGGGAGCTGTTTTTT. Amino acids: CASSLTTGGNTGELFF.

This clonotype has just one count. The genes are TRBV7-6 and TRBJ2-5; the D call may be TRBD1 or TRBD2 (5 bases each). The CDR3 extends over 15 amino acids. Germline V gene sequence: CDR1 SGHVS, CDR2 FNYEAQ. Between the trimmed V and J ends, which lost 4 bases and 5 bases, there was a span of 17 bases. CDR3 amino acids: CASSYGAQPRETQYF. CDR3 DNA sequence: TGTGCCAGCAGCTACGGGGCTCAGCCTAGGGAGACCCAGTACTTC.

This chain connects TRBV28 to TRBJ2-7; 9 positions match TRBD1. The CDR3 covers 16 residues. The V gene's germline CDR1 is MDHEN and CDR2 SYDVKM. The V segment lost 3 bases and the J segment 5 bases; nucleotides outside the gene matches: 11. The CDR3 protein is CASSFRTGQGVNEQYF. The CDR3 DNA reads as TGTGCCAGCAGTTTTCGGACGGGACAGGGTGTCAACGAGCAGTACTTC.

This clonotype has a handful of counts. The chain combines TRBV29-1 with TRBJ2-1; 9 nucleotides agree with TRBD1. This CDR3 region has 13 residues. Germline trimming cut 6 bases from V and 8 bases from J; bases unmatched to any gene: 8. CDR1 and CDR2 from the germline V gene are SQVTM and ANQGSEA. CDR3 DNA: TGCAGCGTCAACAGGGGGCTGAGCGATGAGCAGTTCTTC. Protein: CSVNRGLSDEQFF.

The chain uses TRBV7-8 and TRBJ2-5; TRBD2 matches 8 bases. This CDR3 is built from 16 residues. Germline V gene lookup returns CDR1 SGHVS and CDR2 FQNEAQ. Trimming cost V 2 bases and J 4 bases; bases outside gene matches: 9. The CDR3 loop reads CASSLTSGLGSETQYF. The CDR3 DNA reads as TGTGCCAGCAGCTTAACTTCGGGACTAGGGTCAGAGACCCAGTACTTC.

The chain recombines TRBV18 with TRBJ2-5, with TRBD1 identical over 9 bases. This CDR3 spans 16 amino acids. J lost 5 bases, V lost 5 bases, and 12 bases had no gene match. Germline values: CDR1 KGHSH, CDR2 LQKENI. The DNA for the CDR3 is TGTGCCAGCTCAGGCCCTCGGGACAGGGCAGTGGAGACCCAGTACTTC. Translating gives CASSGPRDRAVETQYF.

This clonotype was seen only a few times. The CDR3 sequence is CSARTGLRETQYF. The CDR3 DNA sequence: TGCAGTGCTAGAACGGGTTTGCGGGAGACCCAGTACTTC. The J gene is TRBJ2-5, the V gene TRBV20-1, with D unresolved. Germline V gives CDR1 DFQATT, CDR2 SNEGSKA (reference sequence). The V end was cut by 2 bases, the J end by 5 bases, with 12 bases between. The CDR3 loop spans 13 amino acids.

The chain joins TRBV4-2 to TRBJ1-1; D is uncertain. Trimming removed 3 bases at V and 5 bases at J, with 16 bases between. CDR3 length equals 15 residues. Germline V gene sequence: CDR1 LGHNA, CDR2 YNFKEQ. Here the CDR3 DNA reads TGTGCCAGCAGCCACGGCTACGATCTGGGGACTGAAGCTTTCTTT. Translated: CASSHGYDLGTEAFF.

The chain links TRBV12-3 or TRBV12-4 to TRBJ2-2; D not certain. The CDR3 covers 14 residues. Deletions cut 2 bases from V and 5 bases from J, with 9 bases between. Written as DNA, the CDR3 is TGTGCCAGCAGTTTAAATGAAGTGACCGGGGAGCTGTTTTTT. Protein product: CASSLNEVTGELFF.